This entry concerns a single TCR beta chain. The entry originates in a study of blood T cell repertoires in COVID-19. V dropped 0 bases and J dropped 7; count of bases not matched to a gene: 6. Germline V gives CDR1 MNHEY, CDR2 SMNVEV (reference sequence). This CDR3 is 14 amino acids long. Authors' data handling: Estimates of nucleated cell counts were drawn from the amplification of reference gene primers. Here immunoSEQ multiplex PCR was the method, and the copy in TCRdb shows in-frame clones only, minus some. V and J calls plus clone size are reproduced from that table; the DNA served to infer D and trimming. The sample carries around 81,000 clones, 86% recorded once.

The rearrangement uses TRBV27 and TRBJ2-7; 7 nucleotides line up with TRBD1. The receptor comes from a woman aged 55-70 years with acute or convalescent COVID-19. Specimen: peripheral blood. The CDR3 sequence: CASSLSDRLGEQYF. The DNA for the CDR3 is TGTGCCAGCAGTTTATCGGACAGGTTGGGAGAGCAGTACTTC.